This T cell receptor beta chain was profiled in a study of PD-L1 blockade in urothelial cancer. For the study at large: Specimens of blood held a median count of approximately 150,000 T cells.

The CDR3 consists of 14 residues. V was clipped by 3 bases and J by 2 bases, with 9 bases between them. Per germline, CDR1 LNHDA and CDR2 SQIVND (reference sequence). The protocol was immunoSEQ multiplex PCR, while the TCRdb copy is restricted to in-frame clones and leaves out a portion. The sample lists about 82,000 clones, roughly 80% occurring once. Samples were collected from each patient before treatment and during treatment. Each patient gave between 1 and 8 of them in total. The sequenced sample was PBMCs, obtained around atezolizumab (anti-PD-L1) treatment. This TCR was sampled from a man aged 70 or older with urothelial cancer. The chain is built from TRBV19 and TRBJ2-3; D is ambiguous. The CDR3: CASSIQVTTDTQYF. The DNA for the CDR3 is TGTGCCAGTAGTATCCAGGTAACCACAGATACGCAGTATTTT.